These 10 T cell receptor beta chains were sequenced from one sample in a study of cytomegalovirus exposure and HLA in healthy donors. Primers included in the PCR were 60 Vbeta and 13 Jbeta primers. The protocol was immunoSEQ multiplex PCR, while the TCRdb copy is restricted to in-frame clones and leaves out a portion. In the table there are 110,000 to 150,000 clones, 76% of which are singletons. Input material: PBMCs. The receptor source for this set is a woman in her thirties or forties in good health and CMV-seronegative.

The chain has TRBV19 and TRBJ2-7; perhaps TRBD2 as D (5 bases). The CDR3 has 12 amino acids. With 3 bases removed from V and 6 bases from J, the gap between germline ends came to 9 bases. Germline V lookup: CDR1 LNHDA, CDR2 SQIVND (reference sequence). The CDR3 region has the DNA TGTGCCAGTAGTATCGGCGGGCGCGAGCAGTACTTC. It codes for CASSIGGREQYF.

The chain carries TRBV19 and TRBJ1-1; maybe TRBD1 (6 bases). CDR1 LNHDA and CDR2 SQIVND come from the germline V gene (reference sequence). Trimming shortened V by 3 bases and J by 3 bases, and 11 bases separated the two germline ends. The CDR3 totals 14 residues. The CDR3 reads CASSMGRGYTEAFF. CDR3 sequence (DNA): TGTGCCAGTAGTATGGGCAGGGGATACACTGAAGCTTTCTTT.

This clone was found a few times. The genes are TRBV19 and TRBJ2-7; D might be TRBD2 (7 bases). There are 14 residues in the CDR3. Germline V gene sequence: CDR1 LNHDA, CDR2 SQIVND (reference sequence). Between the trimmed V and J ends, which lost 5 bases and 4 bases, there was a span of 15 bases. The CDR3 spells CASSSVGGGYEQYF. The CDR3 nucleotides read TGTGCCAGTAGTTCAGTGGGAGGGGGGTACGAGCAGTACTTC. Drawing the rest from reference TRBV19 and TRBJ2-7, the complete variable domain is DGGITQSPKYLFRKEGQNVTLSCEQNLNHDAMYWYRQDPGQGLRLIYYSQIVNDFQKGDIAEGYSVSREKKESFPLTVTSAQKNPTAFYLCASSSVGGGYEQYFGPGTRLTVT.

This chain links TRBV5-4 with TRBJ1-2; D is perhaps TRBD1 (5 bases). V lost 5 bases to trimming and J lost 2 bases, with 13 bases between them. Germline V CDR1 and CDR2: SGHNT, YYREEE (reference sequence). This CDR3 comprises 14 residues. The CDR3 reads CASSFLGPNYGYTF. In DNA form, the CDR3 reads TGTGCCAGCAGTTTTTTGGGGCCGAACTATGGCTACACCTTC.

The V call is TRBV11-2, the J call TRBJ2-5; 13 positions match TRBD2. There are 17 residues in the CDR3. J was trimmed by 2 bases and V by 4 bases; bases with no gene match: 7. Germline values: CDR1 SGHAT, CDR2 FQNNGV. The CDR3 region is CASSWPLAGGIQETQYF. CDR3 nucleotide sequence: TGTGCCAGCAGCTGGCCACTAGCGGGGGGGATACAAGAGACCCAGTACTTC.

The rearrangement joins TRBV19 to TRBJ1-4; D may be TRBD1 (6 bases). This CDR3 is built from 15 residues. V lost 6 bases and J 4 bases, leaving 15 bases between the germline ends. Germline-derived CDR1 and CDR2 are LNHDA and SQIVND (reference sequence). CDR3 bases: TGTGCCAGTAGAGACCCGGGACACAGTAATGAAAAACTGTTTTTT. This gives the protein CASRDPGHSNEKLFF.

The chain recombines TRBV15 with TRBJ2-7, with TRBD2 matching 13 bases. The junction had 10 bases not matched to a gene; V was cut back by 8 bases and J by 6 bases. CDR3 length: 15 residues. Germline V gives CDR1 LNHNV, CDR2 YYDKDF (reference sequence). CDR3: CATRLAGGPGGEQYF. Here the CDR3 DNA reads TGTGCCACCCGACTAGCGGGGGGACCCGGGGGCGAGCAGTACTTC. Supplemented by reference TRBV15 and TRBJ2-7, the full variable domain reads DAMVIQNPRYQVTQFGKPVTLSCSQTLNHNVMYWYQQKSSQAPKLLFHYYDKDFNNEADTPDNFQSRRPNTSFCFLDIRSPGLGDTAMYLCATRLAGGPGGEQYFGPGTRLTVT.

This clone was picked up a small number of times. The CDR3 bases are TGCGCCAGCAGCTTGGTGGGACAGGGGGCGCCTCGCTGGGTAGCTTTCTTT. Its translation is CASSLVGQGAPRWVAFF. The chain carries TRBV5-1 and TRBJ1-1; 12 bases agree with TRBD1. The ends lost 0 bases at V and 10 bases at J; junction bases unmatched: 13. The V gene's germline CDR1 is SGHRS and CDR2 YFSETQ. The CDR3 spans 17 residues.

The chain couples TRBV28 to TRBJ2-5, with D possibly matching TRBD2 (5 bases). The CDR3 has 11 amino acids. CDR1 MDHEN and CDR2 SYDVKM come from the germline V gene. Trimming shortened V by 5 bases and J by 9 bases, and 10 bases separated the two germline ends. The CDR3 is CASSEGLAQYF. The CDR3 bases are TGTGCCAGCAGTGAGGGTTTGGCCCAGTACTTC.

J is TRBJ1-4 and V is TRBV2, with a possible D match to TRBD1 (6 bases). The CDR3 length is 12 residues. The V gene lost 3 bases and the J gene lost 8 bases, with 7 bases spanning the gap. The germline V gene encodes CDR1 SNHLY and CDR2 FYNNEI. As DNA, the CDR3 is TGTGCCAGCAGTGACAGGGGCGAAAAACTGTTTTTT. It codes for CASSDRGEKLFF.